This T cell receptor beta chain came from a study of T-cell memory formation after mild COVID-19. Overall study: In these data, TCR clusters were largely donor specific.

Study observations and caveats: What remained unconfirmed was the SARS-CoV-2 specificity of second-wave clones peaking on day 37.

MiXCR, run by TCRdb on the 5' RACE reads, gives a single entry per CDR3 protein. The table shows fewer than 700,000 distinct CDR3 sequences, with more than 15% occurring only once. Turning to this clonotype: Its cognate antigen is unknown.

The sequence came from an adult woman who had mild COVID-19 (a few samples of this study predate the infection). Cell type and time point are not known. Sequencing input: PBMCs or a T cell subset sorted from them (not recorded which).

CDR3 nucleotide sequence: TGTGCCACCAGTGACACATACAGGACCTCCTACAATGAGCAGTTCTTC. This encodes CATSDTYRTSYNEQFF. V gene TRBV24-1 combines with J gene TRBJ2-1, with D tentatively TRBD1 (5 bases). The CDR3 is 16 amino acids. Germline values: CDR1 KGHDR, CDR2 SFDVKD. The ends were cut back, 4 bases at V and 0 bases at J, with 12 bases in the middle.